These 14 T cell receptor beta chains originate from one sample sequenced in a study of CD8 T cells in ankylosing spondylitis. MiXCR was run by TCRdb on the 5' RACE reads, yielding one entry per CDR3 protein. Of 150,000 to 200,000 distinct CDR3 sequences in the sample, about 32% were seen once. Sequenced: synovial fluid, either unsorted or a sorted T cell fraction (not recorded which). These receptor sequences come from a male donor with ankylosing spondylitis.

The V call is TRBV7-8, the J call TRBJ2-7, with TRBD1 as a possible D gene (6 bases). This CDR3 contains 12 residues. Germline V gene lookup returns CDR1 SGHVS and CDR2 FQNEAQ. Trimming stripped 5 bases from V and 5 bases from J, with 10 bases between. CDR3 protein: CASSVNRDEQYF. CDR3 sequence (DNA): TGTGCCAGCAGCGTAAACAGGGACGAGCAGTACTTC.

This clonotype turned up a few times. V gene TRBV21-1 combines with J gene TRBJ1-1; the tabulated D call, TRBD1, remains unverified against the DNA. TRBV21-1 is an annotated pseudogene. The CDR3 consists of 18 residues. CDR3 sequence reads: CASSTYSGNMVLDTEAFF. CDR3 nucleotides: TGTGCCAGCAGCACATACTCAGGGAATATGGTCCTTGACACTGAAGCTTTCTTT.

The rearrangement uses TRBV28 and TRBJ2-5; the D gene is possibly TRBD2 (5 bases). The CDR3 is made up of 12 amino acids. With 5 bases removed from V and 5 bases from J, the gap between germline ends came to 9 bases. Germline V lookup: CDR1 MDHEN, CDR2 SYDVKM. The CDR3 sequence is CASSVGGETQYF. The CDR3 DNA sequence: TGTGCCAGCAGTGTTGGCGGGGAGACCCAGTACTTC.

The rearrangement links TRBV20-1 to TRBJ2-5, with TRBD2 matching over 13 bases. With V trimmed by 3 bases and J by 3 bases, 1 base remained unmatched. The germline CDR1 and CDR2 sequences are DFQATT and SNEGSKA (reference sequence). This CDR3 comprises 14 residues. This CDR3 reads CSARGLAGKETQYF. Written as DNA, the CDR3 is TGCAGTGCTAGGGGACTAGCGGGAAAAGAGACCCAGTACTTC.

The CDR3 DNA sequence: TGTGCCAGCAGCTCCTCAGGGGCAGATACGCAGTATTTT. This encodes CASSSSGADTQYF. The chain combines TRBV7-9 with TRBJ2-3, with D maybe TRBD1 (6 bases). Deletions cut 4 bases from V and 4 bases from J, with 9 bases between. This CDR3 region has 13 residues. Germline assignment: CDR1 SEHNR and CDR2 FQNEAQ (reference sequence).

This clonotype was observed a handful of times. This chain connects TRBV14 to TRBJ1-4; D call uncertain. V was shortened by 0 bases and J by 0 bases, with 14 bases between the two germline ends. The CDR3 runs to 18 residues. Germline CDR1 reads SGHDN; CDR2 reads FVKESK. CDR3: CASSQDSIASATNEKLFF. The CDR3 DNA reads as TGTGCCAGCAGCCAAGATAGTATTGCCTCTGCAACTAATGAAAAACTGTTTTTT.

The J gene is TRBJ1-2, the V gene TRBV4-2, with D unclear. Germline V gene sequence: CDR1 LGHNA, CDR2 YNFKEQ. The CDR3 has 14 residues. Trimming pared 1 base from V and 8 bases from J, leaving 14 bases between. CDR3 DNA: TGTGCCAGCAGCCAAGGGGCAGACGGGCGAGGCTACACCTTC. Translated, it gives CASSQGADGRGYTF.

The V gene is TRBV20-1, the J gene TRBJ1-5, with D unclear. Germline V gives CDR1 DFQATT, CDR2 SNEGSKA (reference sequence). V gave up 7 bases and J gave up 2 bases, with 15 bases separating them. The CDR3 contains 14 residues. CDR3 amino acids: CSGTDGAGNQPQHF. CDR3 in DNA: TGCAGTGGCACGGACGGCGCGGGCAATCAGCCCCAGCATTTT.

The rearrangement joins TRBV28 to TRBJ1-2; TRBD1 matches at 7 bases. The length of the CDR3 is 13 residues. Per the germline V gene, CDR1 is MDHEN and CDR2 is SYDVKM. Trimming took 10 bases from V and 1 from J; bases not matched to a gene: 6. CDR3 protein: CATAGTDNYGYTF. CDR3 nucleotide sequence: TGTGCCACAGCCGGGACAGATAACTATGGCTACACCTTC.

Only a few counts were recorded for this clonotype. The chain has TRBV6-2 or TRBV6-3 and TRBJ1-5; D might be TRBD1 (6 bases). CDR1 is MNHEY, CDR2 SVGEGT, per germline. This CDR3 has 18 residues. V lost 6 bases, J lost 2 bases, and 23 bases lay in between. The CDR3 DNA reads as TGTGCCAGCAGCCCTGACAGGCGCAGTCTCTTAGGCAATCAGCCCCAGCATTTT. This sequence encodes CASSPDRRSLLGNQPQHF.

This clonotype occurred a few times. This chain links TRBV27 with TRBJ2-5; TRBD1 aligns across 8 bases. This CDR3 has 15 residues. Germline V gives CDR1 MNHEY, CDR2 SMNVEV (reference sequence). V was pared by 5 bases and J by 1 base, with 6 bases of the junction left unmatched. The CDR3 here is CASSQGTGGQETQYF. The CDR3 region has the DNA TGTGCCAGCAGTCAAGGCACAGGGGGCCAAGAGACCCAGTACTTC.

This clonotype was recorded many times. The chain combines TRBV9 with TRBJ1-6; a weak D match, TRBD1 (6 bases). CDR3 length: 15 residues. V lost 0 bases and J lost 7, with 11 bases in between. Looked up from germline, CDR1 is SGDLS and CDR2 is YYNGEE. In nucleotides, the CDR3 is TGTGCCAGCAGCGTAGTGGGGGCGGACAATTCACCCCTCCACTTT. Residues: CASSVVGADNSPLHF.

The rearrangement uses TRBV27 and TRBJ2-7, with D uncertain. Trimming took off 0 bases at V and 3 bases at J, with 9 bases between the two ends. Germline CDR1 and CDR2: MNHEY and SMNVEV (reference sequence). CDR3 size: 14 residues. The CDR3 DNA is TGTGCCAGCAGTTTATCGCTCCCGATCTACGAGCAGTACTTC. Its protein is CASSLSLPIYEQYF.

V is TRBV2 and J is TRBJ1-1; D is undetermined. The CDR3 totals 14 residues. Germline CDR1 reads SNHLY; CDR2 reads FYNNEI. Trimming pared 4 bases from V and 0 bases from J, leaving 9 bases between. The CDR3: CASSVAAMNTEAFF. In nucleotides, the CDR3 is TGTGCCAGCAGTGTGGCAGCCATGAACACTGAAGCTTTCTTT. The full variable domain, rest sourced from reference TRBV2 and TRBJ1-1, is EPEVTQTPSHQVTQMGQEVILRCVPISNHLYFYWYRQILGQKVEFLVSFYNNEISEKSEIFDDQFSVERPDGSNFTLKIRSTKLEDSAMYFCASSVAAMNTEAFFGQGTRLTVV.